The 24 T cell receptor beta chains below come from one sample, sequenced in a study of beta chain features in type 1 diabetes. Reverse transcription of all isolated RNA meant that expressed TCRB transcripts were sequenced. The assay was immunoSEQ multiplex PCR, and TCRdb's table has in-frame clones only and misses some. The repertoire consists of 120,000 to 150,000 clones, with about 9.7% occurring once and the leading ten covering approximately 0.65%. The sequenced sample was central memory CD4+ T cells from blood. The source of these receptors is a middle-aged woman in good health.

As DNA, the CDR3 is TGTGCCAGTAGTATCCCCGGGACAGGAGTCCGTAACACCGGGGAGCTGTTTTTT. It yields the protein CASSIPGTGVRNTGELFF. The gene calls are TRBV19 and TRBJ2-2, with 8 bases that match TRBD1. Trimming at V came to 3 bases and at J to 2 bases, leaving 11 bases not matched to a gene. Germline V gene lookup returns CDR1 LNHDA and CDR2 SQIVND (reference sequence). CDR3 length equals 18 residues.

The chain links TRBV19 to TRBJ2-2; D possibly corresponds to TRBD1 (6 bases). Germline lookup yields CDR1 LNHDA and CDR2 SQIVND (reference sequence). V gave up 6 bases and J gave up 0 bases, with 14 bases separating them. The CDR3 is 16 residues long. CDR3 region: CASRKWTDANTGELFF. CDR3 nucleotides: TGTGCCAGTAGGAAATGGACAGACGCGAACACCGGGGAGCTGTTTTTT.

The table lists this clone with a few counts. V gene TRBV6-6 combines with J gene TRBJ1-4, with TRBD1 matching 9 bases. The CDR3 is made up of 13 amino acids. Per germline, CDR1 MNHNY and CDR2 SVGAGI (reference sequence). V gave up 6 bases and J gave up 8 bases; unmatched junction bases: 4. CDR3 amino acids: CASSGTGREKLFF. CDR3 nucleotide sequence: TGTGCCAGCAGCGGGACAGGGCGAGAAAAACTGTTTTTT.

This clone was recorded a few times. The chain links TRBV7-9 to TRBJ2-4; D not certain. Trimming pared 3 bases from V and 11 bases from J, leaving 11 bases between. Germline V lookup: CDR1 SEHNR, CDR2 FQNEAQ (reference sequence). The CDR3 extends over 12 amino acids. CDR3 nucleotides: TGTGCCAGCAGCTTTGTGAGTACAGTTCAGTACTTC. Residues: CASSFVSTVQYF.

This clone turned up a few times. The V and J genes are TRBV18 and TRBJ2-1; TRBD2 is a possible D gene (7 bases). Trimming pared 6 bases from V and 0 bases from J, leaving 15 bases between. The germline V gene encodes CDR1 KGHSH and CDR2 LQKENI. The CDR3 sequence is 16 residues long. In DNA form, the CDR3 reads TGTGCCAGCTCGCTGGGGGGGGCCGGCTCCTACAATGAGCAGTTCTTC. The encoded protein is CASSLGGAGSYNEQFF.

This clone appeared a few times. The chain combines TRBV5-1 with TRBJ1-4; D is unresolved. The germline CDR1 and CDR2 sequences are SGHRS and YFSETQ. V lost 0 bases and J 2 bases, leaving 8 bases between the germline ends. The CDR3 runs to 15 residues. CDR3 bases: TGCGCCAGCAGCTTGGCTTCGGGTACTAATGAAAAACTGTTTTTT. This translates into CASSLASGTNEKLFF.

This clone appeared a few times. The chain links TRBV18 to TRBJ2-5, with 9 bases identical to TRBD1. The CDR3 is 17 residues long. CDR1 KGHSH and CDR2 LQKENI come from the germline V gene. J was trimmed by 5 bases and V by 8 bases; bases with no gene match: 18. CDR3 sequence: CASAPRTGASSAETQYF. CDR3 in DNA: TGTGCCAGCGCCCCTCGGACAGGGGCGAGTTCGGCGGAGACCCAGTACTTC.

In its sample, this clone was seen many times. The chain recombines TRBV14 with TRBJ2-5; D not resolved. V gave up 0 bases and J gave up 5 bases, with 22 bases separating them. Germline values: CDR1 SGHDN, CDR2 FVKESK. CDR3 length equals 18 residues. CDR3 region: CASSQDNTDFWYGETQYF. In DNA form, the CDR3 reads TGTGCCAGCAGCCAAGACAATACCGATTTTTGGTATGGCGAGACCCAGTACTTC.

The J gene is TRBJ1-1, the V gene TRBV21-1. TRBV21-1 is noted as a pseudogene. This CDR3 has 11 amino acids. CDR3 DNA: TGTGCCAGCAGCAAAGTATCTGAAGCTTTCTTT. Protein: CASSKVSEAFF.

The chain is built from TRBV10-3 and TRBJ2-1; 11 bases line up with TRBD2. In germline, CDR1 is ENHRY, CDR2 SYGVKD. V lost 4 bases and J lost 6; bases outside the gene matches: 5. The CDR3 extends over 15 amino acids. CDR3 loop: CAISGVAGGGNEQFF. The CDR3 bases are TGTGCCATCAGTGGGGTAGCGGGGGGGGGCAATGAGCAGTTCTTC.

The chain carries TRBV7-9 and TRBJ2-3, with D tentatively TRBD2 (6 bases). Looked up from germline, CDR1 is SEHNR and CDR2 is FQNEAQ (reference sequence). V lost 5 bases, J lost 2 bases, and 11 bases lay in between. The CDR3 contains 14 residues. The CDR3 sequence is CASSLSGFTDTQYF. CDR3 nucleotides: TGTGCCAGCAGCCTAAGCGGGTTCACAGATACGCAGTATTTT.

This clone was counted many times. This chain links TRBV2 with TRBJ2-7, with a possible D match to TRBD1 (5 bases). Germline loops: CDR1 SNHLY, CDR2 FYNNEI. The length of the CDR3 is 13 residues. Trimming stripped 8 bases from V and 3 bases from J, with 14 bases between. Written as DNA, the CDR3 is TGTGCCAGCGGGGCGACACTAAACTACGAGCAGTACTTC. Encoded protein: CASGATLNYEQYF. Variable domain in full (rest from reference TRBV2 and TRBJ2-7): EPEVTQTPSHQVTQMGQEVILRCVPISNHLYFYWYRQILGQKVEFLVSFYNNEISEKSEIFDDQFSVERPDGSNFTLKIRSTKLEDSAMYFCASGATLNYEQYFGPGTRLTVT.

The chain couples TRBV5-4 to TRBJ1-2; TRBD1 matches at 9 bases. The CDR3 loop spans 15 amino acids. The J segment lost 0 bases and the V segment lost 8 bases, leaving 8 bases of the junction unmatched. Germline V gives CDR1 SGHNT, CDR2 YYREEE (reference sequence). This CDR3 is CASTIRDRANYGYTF. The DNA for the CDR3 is TGTGCCAGTACAATACGGGACAGGGCTAACTATGGCTACACCTTC.

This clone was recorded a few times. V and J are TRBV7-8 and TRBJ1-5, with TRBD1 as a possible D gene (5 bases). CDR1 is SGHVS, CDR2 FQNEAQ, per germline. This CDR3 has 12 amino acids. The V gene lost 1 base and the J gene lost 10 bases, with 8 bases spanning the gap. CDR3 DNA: TGTGCCAGCAGCTTAGTGGACAACCCCCAGCATTTT. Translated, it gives CASSLVDNPQHF.

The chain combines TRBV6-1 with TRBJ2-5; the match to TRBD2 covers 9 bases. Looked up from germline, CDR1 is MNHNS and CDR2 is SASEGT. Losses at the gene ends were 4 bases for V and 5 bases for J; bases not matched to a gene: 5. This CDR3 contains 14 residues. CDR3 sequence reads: CASSGGGAPETQYF. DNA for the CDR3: TGTGCCAGCAGTGGCGGGGGGGCTCCGGAGACCCAGTACTTC.

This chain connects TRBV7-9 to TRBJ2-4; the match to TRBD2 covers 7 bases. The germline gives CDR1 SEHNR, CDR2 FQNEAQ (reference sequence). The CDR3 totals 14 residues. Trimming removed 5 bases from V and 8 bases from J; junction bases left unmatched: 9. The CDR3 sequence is CASSEGLVGDIQYF. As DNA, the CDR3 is TGTGCCAGCAGCGAAGGACTAGTCGGGGACATTCAGTACTTC.

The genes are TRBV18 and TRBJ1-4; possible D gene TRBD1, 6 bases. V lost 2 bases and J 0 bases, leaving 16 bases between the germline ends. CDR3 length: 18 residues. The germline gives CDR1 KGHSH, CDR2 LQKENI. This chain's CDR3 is CASSPSGDPTSTNEKLFF. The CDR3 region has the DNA TGTGCCAGCTCACCATCAGGGGACCCGACATCAACTAATGAAAAACTGTTTTTT.

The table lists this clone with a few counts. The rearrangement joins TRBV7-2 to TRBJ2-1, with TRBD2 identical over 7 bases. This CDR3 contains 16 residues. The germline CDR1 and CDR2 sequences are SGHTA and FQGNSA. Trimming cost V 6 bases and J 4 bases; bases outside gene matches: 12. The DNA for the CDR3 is TGTGCCAGCAGTTCGGAAAGCGGGGCGGCGTACAATGAGCAGTTCTTC. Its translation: CASSSESGAAYNEQFF.

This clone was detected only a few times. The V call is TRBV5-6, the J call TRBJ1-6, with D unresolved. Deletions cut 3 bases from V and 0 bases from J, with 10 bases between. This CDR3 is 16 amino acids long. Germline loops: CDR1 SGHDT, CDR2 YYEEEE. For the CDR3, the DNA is TGTGCCAGCAGCTGGAGCGAACACTCCTATAATTCACCCCTCCACTTT. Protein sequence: CASSWSEHSYNSPLHF.

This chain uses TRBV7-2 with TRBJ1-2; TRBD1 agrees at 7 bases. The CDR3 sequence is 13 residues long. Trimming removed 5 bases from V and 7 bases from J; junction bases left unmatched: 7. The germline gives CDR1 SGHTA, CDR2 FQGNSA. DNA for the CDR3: TGTGCCAGCAGCCCAGACAGGGATAGTGGCTACACCTTC. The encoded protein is CASSPDRDSGYTF.

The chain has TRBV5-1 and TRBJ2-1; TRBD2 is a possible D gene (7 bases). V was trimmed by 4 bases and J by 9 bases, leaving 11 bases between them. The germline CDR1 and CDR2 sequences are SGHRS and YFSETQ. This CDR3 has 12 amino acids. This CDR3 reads CASSGGAGEQFF. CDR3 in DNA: TGCGCCAGCAGCGGGGGGGCAGGTGAGCAGTTCTTC.

As DNA, the CDR3 is TGTGCCAGCAGTGAAGGTGGCAGCGACTACACCTTC. This codes for CASSEGGSDYTF. The chain has TRBV2 and TRBJ1-2; D call uncertain. This CDR3 spans 12 amino acids. The germline gives CDR1 SNHLY, CDR2 FYNNEI. V was trimmed by 1 base and J by 10 bases, leaving 10 bases between them.

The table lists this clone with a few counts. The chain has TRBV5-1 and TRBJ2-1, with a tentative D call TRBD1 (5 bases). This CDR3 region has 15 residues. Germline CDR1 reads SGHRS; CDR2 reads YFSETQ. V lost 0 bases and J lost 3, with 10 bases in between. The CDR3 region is CASSLGQNNYNEQFF. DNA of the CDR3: TGCGCCAGCAGCTTGGGACAGAATAACTACAATGAGCAGTTCTTC.

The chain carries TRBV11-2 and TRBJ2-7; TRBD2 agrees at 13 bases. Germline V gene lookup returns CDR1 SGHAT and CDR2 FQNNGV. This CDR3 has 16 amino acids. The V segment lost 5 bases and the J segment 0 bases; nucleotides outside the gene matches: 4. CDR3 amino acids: CASSKGTSGTSYEQYF. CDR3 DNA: TGTGCCAGCAGCAAAGGGACTAGCGGGACCTCCTACGAGCAGTACTTC. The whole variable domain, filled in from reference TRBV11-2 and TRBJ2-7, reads EAGVAQSPRYKIIEKRQSVAFWCNPISGHATLYWYQQILGQGPKLLIQFQNNGVVDDSQLPKDRFSAERLKGVDSTLKIQPAKLEDSAVYLCASSKGTSGTSYEQYFGPGTRLTVT.